This TCR beta chain emerged from a study of blood T cell repertoires in COVID-19. Background on the study: T cells, B-cell-depleted T cells, or PBMCs supplied cDNA or gDNA.

Sequencing used immunoSEQ multiplex PCR; TCRdb keeps in-frame clones, though not all of them. The table includes approximately 270,000 clones, about 91% detected once. The CDR3 is 14 residues long. The V gene lost 4 bases and the J gene lost 3 bases, with 11 bases spanning the gap. Germline values: CDR1 MGHDK, CDR2 SYGVNS. Patients in Seattle were enrolled during active infection, then followed longitudinally. This clone turned up a few times. This chain joins TRBV25-1 and TRBJ2-3, with no clear D. Specimen: peripheral blood. This TCR derives from a woman in her thirties with COVID-19, enrolled during active disease. As DNA, the CDR3 is TGTGCCAGCAGTGCCGGCCAGGCTACAGATACGCAGTATTTT. Its translation is CASSAGQATDTQYF.